This T cell receptor beta chain was captured by sequencing in a study of blood T cell repertoires in COVID-19. Study at large: The samples span acute and convalescent COVID-19 from the United States, Italy and Spain. The analysed material was cDNA or gDNA that came from T cells, B-cell-depleted T cells, or PBMCs.

The CDR3 covers 12 residues. J gave up 4 bases and V 6 bases, and 2 bases lay outside the gene matches. Germline CDR1 ENHRY, CDR2 SYGVKD. Original methodology: Estimates of nucleated cell counts were drawn from the amplification of reference gene primers. Assay used: immunoSEQ multiplex PCR; TCRdb lists only in-frame clones, some missing. V and J calls and clone size come straight from that table; D and trimming were deduced from the DNA. Here the sample spans roughly 200,000 clones, around 84% being singletons. The clonotype was recovered from a human donor in a cohort sampled during active COVID-19. J is TRBJ1-1 and V is TRBV10-3, with 7 nucleotides matching TRBD1. The specimen was peripheral blood. The CDR3 is CAIRQGSTEAFF. The CDR3 DNA sequence: TGTGCCATCAGACAGGGGAGCACTGAAGCTTTCTTT.